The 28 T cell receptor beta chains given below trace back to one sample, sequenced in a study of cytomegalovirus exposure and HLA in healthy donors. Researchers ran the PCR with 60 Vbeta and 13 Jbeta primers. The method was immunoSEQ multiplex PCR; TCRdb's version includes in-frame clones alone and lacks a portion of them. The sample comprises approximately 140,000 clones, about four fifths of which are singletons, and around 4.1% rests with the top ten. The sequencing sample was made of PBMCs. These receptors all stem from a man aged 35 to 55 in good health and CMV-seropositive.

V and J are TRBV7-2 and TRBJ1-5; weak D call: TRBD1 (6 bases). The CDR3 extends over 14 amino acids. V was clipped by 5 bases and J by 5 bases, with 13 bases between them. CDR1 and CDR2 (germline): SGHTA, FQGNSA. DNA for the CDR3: TGTGCCAGCAGCCGGACAGATTCTTATCAGCCCCAGCATTTT. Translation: CASSRTDSYQPQHF.

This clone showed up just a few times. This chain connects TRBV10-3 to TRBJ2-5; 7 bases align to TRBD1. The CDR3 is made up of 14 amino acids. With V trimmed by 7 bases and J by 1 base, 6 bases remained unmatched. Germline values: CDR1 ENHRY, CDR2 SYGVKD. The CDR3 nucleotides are TGTGCCATCAAAGCTGGGACAGTCCAAGAGACCCAGTACTTC. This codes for CAIKAGTVQETQYF.

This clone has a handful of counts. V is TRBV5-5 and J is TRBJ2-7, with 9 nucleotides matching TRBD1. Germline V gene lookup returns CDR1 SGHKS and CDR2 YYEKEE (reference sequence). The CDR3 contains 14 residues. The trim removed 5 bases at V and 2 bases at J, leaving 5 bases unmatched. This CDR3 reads CASSLDRGAYEQYF. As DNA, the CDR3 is TGTGCCAGCAGTCTCGACAGGGGGGCCTACGAGCAGTACTTC.

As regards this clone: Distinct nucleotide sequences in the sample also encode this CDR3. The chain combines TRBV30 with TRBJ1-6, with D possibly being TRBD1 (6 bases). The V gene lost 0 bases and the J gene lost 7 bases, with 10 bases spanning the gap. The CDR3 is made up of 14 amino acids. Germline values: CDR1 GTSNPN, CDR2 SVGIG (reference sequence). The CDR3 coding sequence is TGTGCCTGGAGTGTAGTGCAGGGGAATTCACCCCTCCACTTT. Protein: CAWSVVQGNSPLHF.

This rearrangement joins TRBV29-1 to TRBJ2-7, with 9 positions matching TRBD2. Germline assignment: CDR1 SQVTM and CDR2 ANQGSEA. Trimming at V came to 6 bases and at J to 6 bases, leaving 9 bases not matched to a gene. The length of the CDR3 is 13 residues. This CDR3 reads CSVSGTSFSEQYF. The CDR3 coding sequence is TGCAGCGTCTCCGGGACTAGCTTCTCCGAGCAGTACTTC.

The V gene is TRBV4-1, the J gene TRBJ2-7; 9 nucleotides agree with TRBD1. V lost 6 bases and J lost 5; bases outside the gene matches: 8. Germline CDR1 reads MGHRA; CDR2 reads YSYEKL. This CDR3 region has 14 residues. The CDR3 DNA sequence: TGCGCCAGCAGTCACAGGGGGCGTGATCACGAGCAGTACTTC. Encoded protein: CASSHRGRDHEQYF.

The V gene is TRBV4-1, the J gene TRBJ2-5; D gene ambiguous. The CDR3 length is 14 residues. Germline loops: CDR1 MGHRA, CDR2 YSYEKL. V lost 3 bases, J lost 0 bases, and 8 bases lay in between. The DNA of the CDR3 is TGCGCCAGCAGCCAGCGCGGTGACCAAGAGACCCAGTACTTC. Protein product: CASSQRGDQETQYF.

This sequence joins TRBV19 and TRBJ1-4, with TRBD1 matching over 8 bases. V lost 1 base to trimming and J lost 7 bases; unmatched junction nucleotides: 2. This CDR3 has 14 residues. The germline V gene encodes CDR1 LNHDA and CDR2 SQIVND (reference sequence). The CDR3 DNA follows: TGTGCCAGTAGTATAGGCCAGGGGGCTGAAAAACTGTTTTTT. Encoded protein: CASSIGQGAEKLFF.

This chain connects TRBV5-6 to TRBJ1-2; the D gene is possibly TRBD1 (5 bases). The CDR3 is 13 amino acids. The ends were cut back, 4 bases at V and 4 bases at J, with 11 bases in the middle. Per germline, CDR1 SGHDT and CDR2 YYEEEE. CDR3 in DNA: TGTGCCAGCAGCCTACAGGACCTCTATGGCTACACCTTC. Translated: CASSLQDLYGYTF.

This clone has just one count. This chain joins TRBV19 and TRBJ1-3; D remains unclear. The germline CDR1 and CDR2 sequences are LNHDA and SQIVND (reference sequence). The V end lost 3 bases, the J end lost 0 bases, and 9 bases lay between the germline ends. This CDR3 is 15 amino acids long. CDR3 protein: CASSMSVNSGNTIYF. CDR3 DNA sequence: TGTGCCAGTAGTATGTCTGTTAACTCTGGAAACACCATATATTTT. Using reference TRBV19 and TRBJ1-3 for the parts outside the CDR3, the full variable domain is DGGITQSPKYLFRKEGQNVTLSCEQNLNHDAMYWYRQDPGQGLRLIYYSQIVNDFQKGDIAEGYSVSREKKESFPLTVTSAQKNPTAFYLCASSMSVNSGNTIYFGEGSWLTVV.

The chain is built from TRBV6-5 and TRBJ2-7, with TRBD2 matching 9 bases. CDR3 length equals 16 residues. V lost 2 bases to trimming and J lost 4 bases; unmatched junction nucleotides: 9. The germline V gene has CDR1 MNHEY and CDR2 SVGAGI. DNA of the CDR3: TGTGCCAGCAGTTACGGCTCTAGCGGGGTTGGATACGAGCAGTACTTC. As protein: CASSYGSSGVGYEQYF.

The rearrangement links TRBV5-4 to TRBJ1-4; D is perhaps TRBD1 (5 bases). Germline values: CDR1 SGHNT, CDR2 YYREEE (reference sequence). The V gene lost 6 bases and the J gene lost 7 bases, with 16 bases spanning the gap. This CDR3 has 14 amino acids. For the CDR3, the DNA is TGTGCCAGCAACTCCAGGGAGGGTGGTGAAAAACTGTTTTTT. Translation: CASNSREGGEKLFF.

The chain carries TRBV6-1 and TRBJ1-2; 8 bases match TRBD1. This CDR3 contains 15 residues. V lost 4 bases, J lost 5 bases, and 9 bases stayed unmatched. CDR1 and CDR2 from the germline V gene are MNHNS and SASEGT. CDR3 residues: CASSVAAGQEYGYTF. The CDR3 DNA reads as TGTGCCAGCAGTGTAGCGGCGGGACAGGAATATGGCTACACCTTC.

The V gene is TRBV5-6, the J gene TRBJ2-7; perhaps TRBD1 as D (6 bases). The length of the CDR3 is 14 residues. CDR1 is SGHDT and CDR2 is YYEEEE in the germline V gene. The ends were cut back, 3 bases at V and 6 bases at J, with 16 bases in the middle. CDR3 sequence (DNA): TGTGCCAGCAGCTCCGGGGACATCCCCGGCGAGCAGTACTTC. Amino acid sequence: CASSSGDIPGEQYF.

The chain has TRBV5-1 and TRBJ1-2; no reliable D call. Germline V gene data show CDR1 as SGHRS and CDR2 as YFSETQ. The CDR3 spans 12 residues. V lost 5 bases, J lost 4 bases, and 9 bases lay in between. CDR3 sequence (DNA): TGCGCCAGCAGGCGGGAAGGCTATGGCTACACCTTC. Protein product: CASRREGYGYTF. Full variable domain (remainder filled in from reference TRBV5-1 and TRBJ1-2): KAGVTQTPRYLIKTRGQQVTLSCSPISGHRSVSWYQQTPGQGLQFLFEYFSETQRNKGNFPGRFSGRQFSNSRSEMNVSTLELGDSALYLCASRREGYGYTFGSGTRLTVV.

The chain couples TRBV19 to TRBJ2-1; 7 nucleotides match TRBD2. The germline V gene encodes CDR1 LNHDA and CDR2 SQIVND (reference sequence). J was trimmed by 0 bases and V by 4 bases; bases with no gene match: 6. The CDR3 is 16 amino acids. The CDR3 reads CASSTRLASSYNEQFF. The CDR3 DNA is TGTGCCAGTAGTACCCGACTAGCCAGCTCCTACAATGAGCAGTTCTTC.

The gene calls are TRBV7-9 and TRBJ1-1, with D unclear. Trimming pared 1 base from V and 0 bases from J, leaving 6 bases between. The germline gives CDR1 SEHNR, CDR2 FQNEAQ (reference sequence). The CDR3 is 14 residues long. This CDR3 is CASSLEHLNTEAFF. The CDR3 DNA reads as TGTGCCAGCAGCTTAGAACACCTGAACACTGAAGCTTTCTTT.

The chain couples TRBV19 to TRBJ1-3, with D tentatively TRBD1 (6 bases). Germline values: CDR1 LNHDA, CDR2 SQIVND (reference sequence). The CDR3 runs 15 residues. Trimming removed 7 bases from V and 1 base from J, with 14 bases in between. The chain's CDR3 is CASIWTANSGNTIYF. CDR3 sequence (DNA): TGTGCCAGTATTTGGACAGCCAATTCTGGAAACACCATATATTTT. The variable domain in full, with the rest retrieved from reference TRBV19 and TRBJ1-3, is DGGITQSPKYLFRKEGQNVTLSCEQNLNHDAMYWYRQDPGQGLRLIYYSQIVNDFQKGDIAEGYSVSREKKESFPLTVTSAQKNPTAFYLCASIWTANSGNTIYFGEGSWLTVV.

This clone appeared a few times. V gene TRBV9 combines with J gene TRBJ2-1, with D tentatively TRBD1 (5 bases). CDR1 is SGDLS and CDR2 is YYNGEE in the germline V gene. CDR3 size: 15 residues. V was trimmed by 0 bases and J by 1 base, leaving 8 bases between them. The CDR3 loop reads CASSVEGVSYNEQFF. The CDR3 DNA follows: TGTGCCAGCAGCGTAGAAGGGGTATCCTACAATGAGCAGTTCTTC.

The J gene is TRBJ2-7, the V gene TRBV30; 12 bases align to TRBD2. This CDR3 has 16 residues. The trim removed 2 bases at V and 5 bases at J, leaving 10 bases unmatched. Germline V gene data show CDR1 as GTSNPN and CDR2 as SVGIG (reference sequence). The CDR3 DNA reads TGTGCCTGGAGTCTCGCCCGGACTAGCGGGAACCACGAGCAGTACTTC. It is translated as CAWSLARTSGNHEQYF.

The CDR3 region is CASSARQKNYGYTF. The CDR3 DNA reads TGTGCCAGCAGTGCCCGACAGAAAAACTATGGCTACACCTTC. The chain links TRBV25-1 to TRBJ1-2; tentatively, D is TRBD1 (5 bases). Germline values: CDR1 MGHDK, CDR2 SYGVNS. The CDR3 loop spans 14 amino acids. V was clipped by 4 bases and J by 2 bases, with 11 bases between them.

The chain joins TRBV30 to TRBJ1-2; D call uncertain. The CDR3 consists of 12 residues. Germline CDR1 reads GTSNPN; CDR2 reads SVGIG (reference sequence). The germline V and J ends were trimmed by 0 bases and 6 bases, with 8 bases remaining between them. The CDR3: CAWSVQVDGYTF. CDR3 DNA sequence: TGTGCCTGGAGTGTACAAGTGGATGGCTACACCTTC.

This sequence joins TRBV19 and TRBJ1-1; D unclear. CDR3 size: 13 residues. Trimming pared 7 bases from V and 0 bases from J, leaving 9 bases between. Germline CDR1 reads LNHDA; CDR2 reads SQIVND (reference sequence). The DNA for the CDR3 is TGTGCCAGTACCCCAAGCTTGAACACTGAAGCTTTCTTT. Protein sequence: CASTPSLNTEAFF.

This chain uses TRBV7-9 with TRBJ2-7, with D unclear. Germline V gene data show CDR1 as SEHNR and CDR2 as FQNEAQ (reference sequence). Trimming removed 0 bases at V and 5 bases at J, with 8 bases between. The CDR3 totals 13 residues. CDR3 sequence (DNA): TGTGCCAGCAGCTTAGCCGGGTTCGACGAGCAGTACTTC. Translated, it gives CASSLAGFDEQYF.

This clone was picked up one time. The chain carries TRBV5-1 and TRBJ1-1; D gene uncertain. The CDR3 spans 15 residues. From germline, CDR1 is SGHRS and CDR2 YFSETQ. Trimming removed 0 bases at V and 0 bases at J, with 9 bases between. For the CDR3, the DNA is TGCGCCAGCAGCTTGGGCAAGAGAGTGAACACTGAAGCTTTCTTT. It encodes CASSLGKRVNTEAFF.

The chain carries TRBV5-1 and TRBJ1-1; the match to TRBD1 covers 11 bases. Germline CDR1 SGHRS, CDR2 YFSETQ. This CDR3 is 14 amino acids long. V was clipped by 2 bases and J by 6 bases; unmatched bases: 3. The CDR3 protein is CASSFGQGAAEAFF. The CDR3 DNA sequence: TGCGCCAGCAGCTTTGGACAGGGGGCCGCTGAAGCTTTCTTT.

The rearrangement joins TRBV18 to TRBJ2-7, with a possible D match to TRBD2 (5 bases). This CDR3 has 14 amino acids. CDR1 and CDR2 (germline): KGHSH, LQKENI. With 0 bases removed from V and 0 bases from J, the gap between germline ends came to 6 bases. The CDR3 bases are TGTGCCAGCTCACCACCTAGCGCCTCCTACGAGCAGTACTTC. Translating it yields CASSPPSASYEQYF.

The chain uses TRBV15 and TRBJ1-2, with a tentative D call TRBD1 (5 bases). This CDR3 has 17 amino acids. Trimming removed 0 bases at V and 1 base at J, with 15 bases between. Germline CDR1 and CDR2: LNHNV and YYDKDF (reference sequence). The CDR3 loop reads CATSRDRARLFNYGYTF. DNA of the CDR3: TGTGCCACCAGCAGAGACAGGGCCCGATTATTTAACTATGGCTACACCTTC.